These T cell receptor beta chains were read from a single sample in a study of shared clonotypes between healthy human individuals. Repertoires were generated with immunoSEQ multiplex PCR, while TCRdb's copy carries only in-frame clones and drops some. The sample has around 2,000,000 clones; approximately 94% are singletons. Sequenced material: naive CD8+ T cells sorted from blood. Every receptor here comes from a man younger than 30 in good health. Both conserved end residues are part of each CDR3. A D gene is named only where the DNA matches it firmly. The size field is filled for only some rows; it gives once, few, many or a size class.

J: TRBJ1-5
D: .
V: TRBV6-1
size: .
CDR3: CASSDKTWGSNQPQHF
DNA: TGTGCCAGCAGTGACAAGACGTGGGGCAGCAATCAGCCCCAGCATTTT

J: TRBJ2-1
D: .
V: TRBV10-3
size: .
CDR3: CAISDPSFHEQFF
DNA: TGTGCCATCAGTGACCCATCTTTCCATGAGCAGTTCTTC

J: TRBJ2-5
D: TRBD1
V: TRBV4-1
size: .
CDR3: CASSQVGTGGQETQYF
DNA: TGCGCCAGCAGCCAAGTTGGGACAGGGGGTCAAGAGACCCAGTACTTC

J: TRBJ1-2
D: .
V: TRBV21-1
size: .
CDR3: CASSHRRGGPNYGYTF
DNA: TGTGCCAGCAGCCATCGCCGGGGGGGGCCTAACTATGGCTACACCTTC

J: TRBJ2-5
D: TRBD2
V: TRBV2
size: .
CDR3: CASSFDGRETQYF
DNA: TGTGCCAGCAGTTTTGACGGGAGGGAGACCCAGTACTTC

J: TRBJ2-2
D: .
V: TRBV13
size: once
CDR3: CASSLTSGENTGELFF
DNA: TGTGCCAGCAGCTTAACCAGCGGAGAGAACACCGGGGAGCTGTTTTTT

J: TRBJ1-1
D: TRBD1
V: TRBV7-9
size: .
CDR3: CASSSHRGREGNTEAFF
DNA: TGTGCCAGCAGCTCGCACAGGGGGCGTGAGGGGAACACTGAAGCTTTCTTT

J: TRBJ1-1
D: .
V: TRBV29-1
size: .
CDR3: CSVGDRTEAFF
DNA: TGCAGCGTCGGGGACCGGACTGAAGCTTTCTTT

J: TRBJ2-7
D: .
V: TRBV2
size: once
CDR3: CASREGYEQYF
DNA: TGTGCCAGCAGAGAAGGCTACGAGCAGTACTTC

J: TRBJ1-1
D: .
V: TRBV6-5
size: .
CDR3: CASSYDRTYANTEAFF
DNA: TGTGCCAGCAGTTACGACAGAACCTATGCGAACACTGAAGCTTTCTTT

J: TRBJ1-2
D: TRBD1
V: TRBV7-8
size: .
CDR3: CASSLLTGGSGYGYTF
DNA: TGTGCCAGCAGCTTGTTAACAGGGGGCTCGGGCTATGGCTACACCTTC

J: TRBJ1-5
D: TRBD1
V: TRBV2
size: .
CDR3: CASEGGQGHNQPQHF
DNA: TGTGCCAGCGAAGGAGGACAGGGGCACAATCAGCCCCAGCATTTT

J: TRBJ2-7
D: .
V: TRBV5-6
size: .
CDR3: CASSYMTYEQYF
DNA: TGTGCCAGCAGCTATATGACCTACGAGCAGTACTTC

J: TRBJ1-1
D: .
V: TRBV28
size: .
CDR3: CASSLRTVVEAFF
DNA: TGTGCCAGCAGTCTCCGGACTGTTGTGGAAGCTTTCTTT

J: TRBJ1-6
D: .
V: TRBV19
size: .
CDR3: CASSMSLTNSPLHF
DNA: TGTGCCAGTAGTATGTCCTTGACGAATTCACCCCTCCACTTT

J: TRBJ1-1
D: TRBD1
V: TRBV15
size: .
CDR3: CATSTGQGVLTEAFF
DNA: TGTGCCACCAGCACCGGACAGGGAGTACTAACTGAAGCTTTCTTT